A selection of T cell receptor beta chains follows, all from one sample in a study of cytomegalovirus exposure and HLA in healthy donors. Only in-frame clones appear in the TCRdb table, and some are missing; sequencing was by immunoSEQ multiplex PCR. The repertoire consists of approximately 210,000 clones, with around 81% occurring once and the leading ten covering about 1.8%. The sample was PBMCs. These receptor sequences come from a man younger than 35 in good health and CMV-seronegative. Each CDR3 is given with its conserved first and last residue. A D gene is named only where the DNA matches it firmly. Expanded clones get a size class; other rows say once, few or many, or leave the size out.

size: NA; length: 14; D: TRBD2; V: TRBV28; J: TRBJ2-7; CDR3: CASRLAGATHEQYF; DNA: TGTGCCAGCAGGCTAGCGGGAGCGACCCACGAGCAGTACTTC
size: NA; length: 13; D: NA; V: TRBV6-5; J: TRBJ1-4; CDR3: CASSYHRDEKLFF; DNA: TGTGCCAGCAGTTACCACAGGGATGAAAAACTGTTTTTT
size: NA; length: 14; D: TRBD1; V: TRBV4-3; J: TRBJ2-7; CDR3: CASSQGTGYYEQYF; DNA: TGCGCCAGCAGCCAAGGGACAGGCTATTACGAGCAGTACTTC
size: NA; length: 14; D: NA; V: TRBV28; J: TRBJ2-5; CDR3: CASSPRGAGETQYF; DNA: TGTGCCAGCAGCCCTCGGGGAGCGGGAGAGACCCAGTACTTC
size: NA; length: 13; D: NA; V: TRBV6-5; J: TRBJ1-4; CDR3: CASNGGPNEKLFF; DNA: TGTGCCAGCAACGGAGGACCTAATGAAAAACTGTTTTTT
size: NA; length: 15; D: TRBD1; V: TRBV6-6; J: TRBJ2-3; CDR3: CASSYDRGPRDTQYF; DNA: TGTGCCAGCAGTTACGACAGGGGGCCTAGAGATACGCAGTATTTT
size: once; length: 17; D: NA; V: TRBV4-3; J: TRBJ2-6; CDR3: CASSQVPGAEGANVLTF; DNA: TGCGCCAGCAGCCAAGTCCCAGGGGCCGAAGGGGCCAACGTCCTGACTTTC
size: NA; length: 12; D: NA; V: TRBV19; J: TRBJ2-7; CDR3: CASSTQRYEQYF; DNA: TGTGCCAGTAGTACCCAACGATACGAGCAGTACTTC
size: few; length: 10; D: NA; V: TRBV20-1; J: TRBJ1-2; CDR3: CSADFYGYTF; DNA: TGCAGTGCCGACTTCTATGGCTACACCTTC
size: NA; length: 16; D: TRBD2; V: TRBV27; J: TRBJ2-7; CDR3: CASSREGRTSSYEQYF; DNA: TGTGCCAGCAGCCGGGAGGGACGGACCAGCTCCTACGAGCAGTACTTC
size: NA; length: 13; D: TRBD1; V: TRBV7-9; J: TRBJ1-1; CDR3: CASSPDRGLEAFF; DNA: TGTGCCAGCAGCCCGGACAGGGGGCTTGAAGCTTTCTTT
size: NA; length: 13; D: NA; V: TRBV6-5; J: TRBJ1-5; CDR3: CASSYGQNQPQHF; DNA: TGTGCCAGCAGTTACGGACAGAATCAGCCCCAGCATTTT
size: NA; length: 17; D: NA; V: TRBV7-9; J: TRBJ1-4; CDR3: CASSLVADQGTNEKLFF; DNA: TGTGCCAGCAGCTTAGTTGCGGATCAGGGGACTAATGAAAAACTGTTTTTT
size: few; length: 13; D: NA; V: TRBV7-2; J: TRBJ1-2; CDR3: CASSIRQDYGYTF; DNA: TGTGCCAGCAGCATCCGGCAGGACTATGGCTACACCTTC
size: NA; length: 12; D: NA; V: TRBV25-1; J: TRBJ2-5; CDR3: CASTTQGETQYF; DNA: TGTGCCAGCACAACCCAGGGTGAGACCCAGTACTTC
size: medium-sized; length: 14; D: TRBD1; V: TRBV6-4; J: TRBJ2-1; CDR3: CASSEGTGGNEQFF; DNA: TGTGCCAGCAGTGAGGGGACAGGGGGCAATGAGCAGTTCTTC
size: NA; length: 12; D: NA; V: TRBV29-1; J: TRBJ2-2; CDR3: CSVDRGTGELFF; DNA: TGCAGCGTTGATAGGGGAACCGGGGAGCTGTTTTTT
size: NA; length: 11; D: NA; V: TRBV7-2; J: TRBJ2-3; CDR3: CASSLTNTQYF; DNA: TGTGCCAGCAGCCTGACAAATACGCAGTATTTT
size: NA; length: 18; D: TRBD1; V: TRBV7-2; J: TRBJ1-1; CDR3: CASSLSGGTGSLNTEAFF; DNA: TGTGCCAGCAGCTTAAGTGGAGGGACAGGTAGTTTGAACACTGAAGCTTTCTTT
size: NA; length: 15; D: NA; V: TRBV4-2; J: TRBJ2-7; CDR3: CASSQVPSLAYEQYF; DNA: TGTGCCAGCAGCCAAGTCCCCAGTCTGGCCTACGAGCAGTACTTC
size: NA; length: 15; D: TRBD1; V: TRBV5-6; J: TRBJ1-5; CDR3: CASSRGPYSNQPQHF; DNA: TGTGCCAGCAGCAGGGGGCCATATAGCAATCAGCCCCAGCATTTT
size: NA; length: 12; D: NA; V: TRBV5-6; J: TRBJ1-2; CDR3: CASTRGNYGYTF; DNA: TGTGCCAGCACCAGGGGAAATTATGGCTACACCTTC
size: once; length: 15; D: NA; V: TRBV14; J: TRBJ1-3; CDR3: CASSPGFVSGNTIYF; DNA: TGTGCCAGCAGCCCAGGCTTCGTCTCTGGAAACACCATATATTTT
size: NA; length: 16; D: NA; V: TRBV7-9; J: TRBJ2-1; CDR3: CASSLARAGSYNEQFF; DNA: TGTGCCAGCAGCTTGGCTCGAGCGGGTTCCTACAATGAGCAGTTCTTC